This entry lists 18 T cell receptor beta chains sequenced from one sample in a study of blood T cells in healthy people across ages. The second PCR ran about 6 to 12 cycles with a sample-barcoded 5' primer and J-beta primers. TCRdb reprocessed the 5' RACE reads with MiXCR, giving one entry per CDR3 protein. Of approximately 780,000 distinct CDR3 sequences in the sample, more than 25% were seen once. These data are also associated with another study on T cells of mothers and their children.

Sequenced input: blood. These receptors originate from a boy aged 5-17 years in good health.

This clonotype was seen a few times. V is TRBV6-5 and J is TRBJ2-1; perhaps D is TRBD1 or TRBD2 (5 bases each). V was cut by 4 bases and J by 0 bases, with 16 bases left in between. Germline assignment: CDR1 MNHEY and CDR2 SVGAGI. CDR3 length equals 17 residues. CDR3 sequence reads: CASSLRRDPSSYNEQFF. CDR3 nucleotide sequence: TGTGCCAGCAGTTTACGCCGGGACCCAAGCTCCTACAATGAGCAGTTCTTC.

V gene TRBV5-1 combines with J gene TRBJ1-1; perhaps TRBD1 as D (5 bases). V lost 2 bases and J lost 4, with 12 bases in between. There are 14 residues in the CDR3. Germline assignment: CDR1 SGHRS and CDR2 YFSETQ. The CDR3, as DNA: TGCGCCAGCAGCTTTAATCAGGGTACCACTGAAGCTTTCTTT. It is translated as CASSFNQGTTEAFF. Combining the CDR3 with reference TRBV5-1 and TRBJ1-1 gives the whole variable domain KAGVTQTPRYLIKTRGQQVTLSCSPISGHRSVSWYQQTPGQGLQFLFEYFSETQRNKGNFPGRFSGRQFSNSRSEMNVSTLELGDSALYLCASSFNQGTTEAFFGQGTRLTVV.

V and J are TRBV10-1 and TRBJ2-5; 8 bases are shared with TRBD1. J lost 4 bases, V lost 6 bases, and 10 bases had no gene match. The CDR3 has 15 amino acids. Per germline, CDR1 WNHNN and CDR2 SYGVQD (reference sequence). CDR3 in DNA: TGCGCCAGCAGGGCCGGACAGGGCATGGGAGAGACCCAGTACTTC. Translation gives CASRAGQGMGETQYF.

The chain is built from TRBV29-1 and TRBJ1-1; D may be TRBD1 (5 bases). Germline values: CDR1 SQVTM, CDR2 ANQGSEA. This CDR3 has 11 amino acids. V was clipped by 7 bases and J by 8 bases, with 14 bases between them. CDR3 loop: CSGSGAGEAFF. Written as DNA, the CDR3 is TGCAGCGGATCCGGGGCCGGAGAAGCTTTCTTT.

This clonotype was detected many times. V is TRBV11-3 and J is TRBJ1-2, with no clear D. Per germline, CDR1 SGHNT and CDR2 YENEEA. V was shortened by 5 bases and J by 2 bases, with 6 bases between the two germline ends. The CDR3 runs to 12 residues. CDR3: CASSRENYGYTF. CDR3 nucleotides: TGTGCCAGCAGCCGGGAGAACTATGGCTACACCTTC.

The CDR3 coding sequence is TGCAGTGCTAGATTGGGGCCAGGATCCTACAATGAGCAGTTCTTC. It translates to CSARLGPGSYNEQFF. The chain recombines TRBV20-1 with TRBJ2-1, with a weak D call TRBD1 (5 bases). The germline V gene encodes CDR1 DFQATT and CDR2 SNEGSKA (reference sequence). The CDR3 extends over 15 amino acids. V gave up 2 bases and J gave up 1 base, with 12 bases separating them.

This clonotype was recorded a few times. The chain has TRBV7-3 and TRBJ2-2; TRBD1 matches at 8 bases. Germline-derived CDR1 and CDR2 are SGHTA and FQGTGA. The trim removed 4 bases at V and 0 bases at J, leaving 4 bases unmatched. The CDR3 extends over 16 amino acids. CDR3 in amino acids: CASSSRGPTNTGELFF. The CDR3 bases are TGTGCCAGCAGCTCCAGGGGGCCTACGAACACCGGGGAGCTGTTTTTT.

This clonotype was picked up a small number of times. This chain joins TRBV12-3 or TRBV12-4 and TRBJ1-1, with unresolved D. Trimming stripped 8 bases from V and 1 base from J, with 14 bases between. The CDR3 consists of 14 residues. The DNA of the CDR3 is TGTGCCAGCTTTGGTGGTCCCCGGAACACTGAAGCTTTCTTT. Its translation: CASFGGPRNTEAFF.

This clonotype has only a few counts. This chain connects TRBV5-1 to TRBJ2-1; TRBD2 matches at 10 bases. Germline values: CDR1 SGHRS, CDR2 YFSETQ. The CDR3 sequence is 15 residues long. Trimming at V came to 5 bases and at J to 6 bases, leaving 8 bases not matched to a gene. The chain's CDR3 is CASRERGGPLNEQFF. CDR3 coding DNA: TGCGCCAGCAGAGAGCGGGGGGGGCCCCTCAATGAGCAGTTCTTC.

The V and J genes are TRBV20-1 and TRBJ2-1, with D possibly being TRBD2 (7 bases). The V end lost 1 base, the J end lost 6 bases, and 10 bases lay between the germline ends. In germline, CDR1 is DFQATT, CDR2 SNEGSKA (reference sequence). This CDR3 contains 13 residues. DNA for the CDR3: TGCAGTGCTAGAGCGGCGGGGGCCAATGAGCAGTTCTTC. This gives the protein CSARAAGANEQFF.

The chain couples TRBV7-2 to TRBJ1-2; D remains ambiguous. Germline lookup yields CDR1 SGHTA and CDR2 FQGNSA. This CDR3 spans 17 amino acids. V gave up 6 bases and J gave up 4 bases, with 24 bases separating them. In DNA, the CDR3 is TGTGCCAGCAGTCCCGGTAGTGGCGAAACTGTGTTCTATGGCTACACCTTC. This encodes CASSPGSGETVFYGYTF.

J is TRBJ2-2 and V is TRBV5-1; TRBD1 matches at 9 bases. Germline loops: CDR1 SGHRS, CDR2 YFSETQ. This CDR3 contains 16 residues. The trim removed 2 bases at V and 5 bases at J, leaving 7 bases unmatched. CDR3 residues: CASSLDWTGATGELFF. The CDR3 bases are TGCGCCAGCAGCTTAGATTGGACAGGGGCGACCGGGGAGCTGTTTTTT.

This clonotype occurred many times. CDR3 protein: CAISRAGTGELFF. CDR3 DNA sequence: TGTGCCATCAGCAGGGCGGGCACCGGGGAGCTGTTTTTT. V usage is TRBV10-3 and J usage is TRBJ2-2, with D perhaps given as TRBD1 or TRBD2 (5 bases each). The V end was cut by 6 bases, the J end by 4 bases, with 9 bases between. The CDR3 sequence is 13 residues long. Germline V gives CDR1 ENHRY, CDR2 SYGVKD.

This clonotype was detected a few times. J is TRBJ1-4 and V is TRBV7-9; no definite D call. CDR1 and CDR2 (germline): SEHNR, FQNEAQ (reference sequence). V was trimmed by 1 base and J by 4 bases, leaving 7 bases between them. This CDR3 has 14 amino acids. CDR3 coding DNA: TGTGCCAGCAGCTTAGTACGAGATAATGAAAAACTGTTTTTT. Protein product: CASSLVRDNEKLFF. The full variable domain, in which reference TRBV7-9 and TRBJ1-4 provide the parts outside the CDR3, is DTGVSQNPRHKITKRGQNVTFRCDPISEHNRLYWYRQTLGQGPEFLTYFQNEAQLEKSRLLSDRFSAERPKGSFSTLEIQRTEQGDSAMYLCASSLVRDNEKLFFGSGTQLSVL.

This clonotype was counted only a few times. The chain couples TRBV7-3 to TRBJ2-1; D not certain. CDR3 length: 12 amino acids. CDR1 and CDR2 from the germline V gene are SGHTA and FQGTGA. V gave up 8 bases and J gave up 5 bases, with 10 bases separating them. CDR3 coding DNA: TGTGCCAGCTGTTCTGACAACAATGAGCAGTTCTTC. This gives the protein CASCSDNNEQFF.

This sequence joins TRBV5-5 and TRBJ2-6, with D perhaps TRBD1 or TRBD2 (5 bases each). This CDR3 has 16 amino acids. Germline-derived CDR1 and CDR2 are SGHKS and YYEKEE (reference sequence). Trimming left V 1 base short and J 0 bases short, with 8 bases between. The CDR3 DNA follows: TGTGCCAGCAGCTTGATAGGGACCTCTGGGGCCAACGTCCTGACTTTC. Translating it yields CASSLIGTSGANVLTF.

The chain has TRBV10-1 and TRBJ1-1; possibly TRBD1 for D (6 bases). The CDR3 length is 13 residues. The germline V gene has CDR1 WNHNN and CDR2 SYGVQD (reference sequence). V dropped 8 bases and J dropped 11 bases, with 21 bases sitting between them. The CDR3 bases are TGCGCCAGCTCCGGTGTGGGGGCCTCGGGGGCTTTCTTT. Translation gives CASSGVGASGAFF.

Concerning this clonotype: Germline is not matched at one junction end, which may reflect a read error. J is TRBJ2-1 and V is TRBV5-1, with D perhaps matching TRBD1 or TRBD2 (5 bases each). Germline V lookup: CDR1 SGHRS, CDR2 YFSETQ. The CDR3 sequence is 17 residues long. CDR3 region: CASSLGFRDGRYNVQFF. CDR3 sequence (DNA): TGCGCCAGCAGCTTGGGGTTTCGGGACGGACGCTACAATGTGCAGTTCTTC.